These T cell receptor beta chains were read from a single sample in a study of T cell responses to AZD1222 COVID-19 vaccine. Profiled with immunoSEQ multiplex PCR; TCRdb holds only in-frame clones, not every one. The repertoire includes about 150,000 clones, approximately 90% of them detected once, and around 1.9% sits in the top ten. Sequencing was performed on peripheral blood, taken on day 0 of AZD1222 vaccination. Receptor source: an adult in good health. Each CDR3 is given with its conserved first and last residue. The D gene is left open where the match is weak. For some rows the clone size is stated as once, few or many, or as a class when expanded; others skip it.

abundance: once
j_gene: TRBJ2-1
d_gene: .
v_gene: TRBV12-5
CDR3aa: CASGLGYNEQFF
CDR3nt: TGTGCTAGTGGTTTGGGATACAATGAGCAGTTCTTC

abundance: .
j_gene: TRBJ1-1
d_gene: .
v_gene: TRBV18
CDR3aa: CASSDNRVEAFF
CDR3nt: TGTGCCAGCTCTGATAACAGGGTTGAAGCTTTCTTT

abundance: few
j_gene: TRBJ1-2
d_gene: .
v_gene: TRBV5-4
CDR3aa: CASSLAASGASNYGYTF
CDR3nt: TGTGCCAGCAGCTTGGCCGCGTCAGGGGCCTCTAACTATGGCTACACCTTC

abundance: few
j_gene: TRBJ1-1
d_gene: TRBD1
v_gene: TRBV18
CDR3aa: CASSPLDRGPNTEAFF
CDR3nt: TGTGCCAGCTCACCCTTGGACAGGGGGCCGAACACTGAAGCTTTCTTT

abundance: .
j_gene: TRBJ1-3
d_gene: TRBD1
v_gene: TRBV2
CDR3aa: CASSRDIQGRGNTIYF
CDR3nt: TGTGCCAGCAGCAGAGATATACAGGGGAGAGGAAACACCATATATTTT

abundance: .
j_gene: TRBJ2-7
d_gene: .
v_gene: TRBV27
CDR3aa: CASSLSIGGGAYEQYF
CDR3nt: TGTGCCAGCAGTTTATCGATTGGCGGGGGCGCCTACGAGCAGTACTTC

abundance: .
j_gene: TRBJ1-5
d_gene: .
v_gene: TRBV7-2
CDR3aa: CASSLDSNQPQHF
CDR3nt: TGTGCCAGCAGCTTAGACTCAAATCAGCCCCAGCATTTT

abundance: .
j_gene: TRBJ1-2
d_gene: .
v_gene: TRBV2
CDR3aa: CASSVQGYYGYTF
CDR3nt: TGTGCCAGCAGTGTTCAAGGATACTATGGCTACACCTTC

abundance: .
j_gene: TRBJ2-7
d_gene: TRBD2
v_gene: TRBV5-6
CDR3aa: CASSLGWTSGRGNEQYF
CDR3nt: TGTGCCAGCAGCTTGGGGTGGACTAGCGGGAGGGGGAACGAGCAGTACTTC

abundance: once
j_gene: TRBJ1-5
d_gene: .
v_gene: TRBV28
CDR3aa: CASSFPSRYNSNQPQHF
CDR3nt: TGTGCCAGCAGTTTTCCGTCGCGTTATAATAGCAATCAGCCCCAGCATTTT

abundance: .
j_gene: TRBJ1-1
d_gene: TRBD1
v_gene: TRBV5-4
CDR3aa: CASSLVQGARLNTEAFF
CDR3nt: TGTGCCAGCAGCTTGGTTCAGGGGGCTAGATTGAACACTGAAGCTTTCTTT

abundance: once
j_gene: TRBJ1-5
d_gene: TRBD1
v_gene: TRBV24-1
CDR3aa: CATSDPGTGNQPQHF
CDR3nt: TGTGCCACCAGTGATCCTGGGACAGGCAATCAGCCCCAGCATTTT

abundance: .
j_gene: TRBJ1-6
d_gene: .
v_gene: TRBV10-3
CDR3aa: CAISESKGRSSYNSPLHF
CDR3nt: TGTGCCATCAGTGAGTCGAAGGGCAGGAGCTCCTATAATTCACCCCTCCACTTT

abundance: .
j_gene: TRBJ1-3
d_gene: .
v_gene: TRBV11-2
CDR3aa: CASSNTPPGPNSGNTIYF
CDR3nt: TGTGCCAGCAGCAACACTCCCCCGGGACCGAACTCTGGAAACACCATATATTTT

abundance: .
j_gene: TRBJ1-2
d_gene: .
v_gene: TRBV5-1
CDR3aa: CASSRIDTSYGYTF
CDR3nt: TGCGCCAGCAGCAGAATCGACACCTCCTATGGCTACACCTTC

abundance: .
j_gene: TRBJ2-7
d_gene: TRBD2
v_gene: TRBV3-1/TRBV3-2
CDR3aa: CASSLSGSSYEQYF
CDR3nt: TGTGCCAGCAGCCTGAGCGGGAGCTCCTACGAGCAGTACTTC

abundance: .
j_gene: TRBJ1-6
d_gene: .
v_gene: TRBV28
CDR3aa: CASTTLSQGNSPLHF
CDR3nt: TGTGCCAGCACCACATTATCACAGGGTAATTCACCCCTCCACTTT

abundance: .
j_gene: TRBJ2-7
d_gene: .
v_gene: TRBV18
CDR3aa: CASSPGARNEQYF
CDR3nt: TGTGCCAGCTCACCCGGGGCCAGGAACGAGCAGTACTTC

abundance: .
j_gene: TRBJ2-5
d_gene: TRBD1
v_gene: TRBV4-3
CDR3aa: CASSQGTPGTGSETQYF
CDR3nt: TGCGCCAGCAGCCAAGGAACCCCGGGGACAGGGTCAGAGACCCAGTACTTC

abundance: .
j_gene: TRBJ1-1
d_gene: TRBD1
v_gene: TRBV20-1
CDR3aa: CSASPGTGNTEAFF
CDR3nt: TGCAGTGCAAGTCCCGGGACAGGGAACACTGAAGCTTTCTTT

abundance: .
j_gene: TRBJ2-5
d_gene: TRBD2
v_gene: TRBV7-9
CDR3aa: CASSWSGSLEKTQYF
CDR3nt: TGTGCCAGCAGCTGGAGCGGGAGTCTGGAAAAGACCCAGTACTTC

abundance: .
j_gene: TRBJ1-1
d_gene: .
v_gene: TRBV7-8
CDR3aa: CASSPTPTGANTEAFF
CDR3nt: TGTGCCAGCAGCCCTACCCCAACAGGAGCAAACACTGAAGCTTTCTTT

abundance: once
j_gene: TRBJ1-5
d_gene: .
v_gene: TRBV28
CDR3aa: CASRVSLNQPQHF
CDR3nt: TGTGCCAGCAGGGTTTCTTTGAATCAGCCCCAGCATTTT

abundance: few
j_gene: TRBJ1-3
d_gene: .
v_gene: TRBV5-4
CDR3aa: CASSLTPDYSGNTIYF
CDR3nt: TGTGCCAGCAGCTTGACCCCAGACTACTCTGGAAACACCATATATTTT

abundance: .
j_gene: TRBJ2-1
d_gene: TRBD2
v_gene: TRBV5-6
CDR3aa: CASSLLAGGTYNEQFF
CDR3nt: TGTGCCAGCAGCTTGCTAGCGGGAGGTACCTACAATGAGCAGTTCTTC

abundance: .
j_gene: TRBJ2-1
d_gene: TRBD1
v_gene: TRBV7-3
CDR3aa: CASSVQGLGNNEQFF
CDR3nt: TGTGCCAGCAGCGTACAGGGGCTTGGGAACAATGAGCAGTTCTTC